The rows below give T cell receptor beta chains drawn from one sample of a study of PD-1 blockade in classical Hodgkin lymphoma. The method was immunoSEQ multiplex PCR; TCRdb's version includes in-frame clones alone and lacks a portion of them. The data show more than 20,000 clones, with more than 70% seen just once and less than 20% held by the top ten. The material was peripheral blood mononuclear cells (PBMCs), obtained before the fourth cycle of nivolumab. Every receptor here comes from a human donor with classical Hodgkin lymphoma. The CDR3 runs from the conserved cysteine through the conserved F or W. The D gene is left open where the match is weak. Clone size is given for some rows only: seen once, a few or many times, or a class if the clone is expanded.

size | J | D | V | CDR3 | DNA
. | TRBJ2-1 | . | TRBV5-1 | CASSLGGRDNEQFF | TGCGCCAGCAGCTTGGGGGGGCGCGACAATGAGCAGTTCTTC
. | TRBJ2-7 | TRBD1 | TRBV6-6 | CASSYSGRGSSYEQYF | TGTGCCAGCAGTTACTCGGGCAGGGGGAGCTCCTACGAGCAGTACTTC
. | TRBJ2-7 | TRBD2 | TRBV7-2 | CASSLGGGIYEQYF | TGTGCCAGCAGCTTAGGCGGGGGGATCTACGAGCAGTACTTC
few | TRBJ2-7 | TRBD1 | TRBV18 | CASSLGQGNYEQYF | TGTGCCAGCTCACTAGGACAGGGGAACTACGAGCAGTACTTC
. | TRBJ2-7 | TRBD2 | TRBV6-1 | CASASGDSYEQYF | TGTGCCAGCGCTAGCGGGGACTCCTACGAGCAGTACTTC
few | TRBJ2-1 | TRBD2 | TRBV7-6 | CASSRTSGLNEQFF | TGTGCCAGCAGCCGGACTAGCGGGTTGAATGAGCAGTTCTTC
. | TRBJ1-2 | TRBD1 | TRBV4-2 | CASSHAPGTGEYGYTF | TGTGCCAGCAGCCATGCTCCCGGGACAGGCGAGTATGGCTACACCTTC
. | TRBJ1-1 | . | TRBV11-2 | CASRPVWGQGGRRNTEAFF | TGTGCCAGCAGACCCGTGTGGGGGCAAGGCGGGCGAAGAAACACTGAAGCTTTCTTT
. | TRBJ1-1 | TRBD1 | TRBV5-1 | CASRTGGMNTEAFF | TGCGCCAGCAGAACAGGGGGAATGAACACTGAAGCTTTCTTT
. | TRBJ1-5 | . | TRBV6-5 | CASSYSQLNQPQHF | TGTGCCAGCAGTTACTCACAGCTTAATCAGCCCCAGCATTTT
. | TRBJ1-6 | TRBD1 | TRBV5-6 | CASSDLGQQSSYNSPLHF | TGTGCCAGCAGCGACCTGGGACAGCAAAGCTCCTATAATTCACCCCTCCACTTT
. | TRBJ1-5 | . | TRBV19 | CASSISAGLVQHF | TGTGCCAGTAGTATATCTGCGGGGCTTGTCCAGCATTTT
. | TRBJ1-3 | . | TRBV18 | CASSPLGSGYSGNTIYF | TGTGCCAGCTCCCCGCTTGGGTCCGGATACTCTGGAAACACCATATATTTT
. | TRBJ2-6 | . | TRBV5-6 | CASSLELNAGANVLTF | TGTGCCAGCAGCTTGGAACTTAACGCTGGGGCCAACGTCCTGACTTTC
. | TRBJ1-4 | . | TRBV6-5 | CASSYLSSSQGKLFF | TGTGCCAGCAGTTACCTCTCAAGTTCGCAAGGAAAACTGTTTTTT
few | TRBJ1-6 | . | TRBV19 | CASSILASDEGYNSPLHF | .
. | TRBJ1-5 | . | TRBV2 | CASSGGANQPQHF | TGTGCCAGCAGTGGAGGGGCCAATCAGCCCCAGCATTTT
. | TRBJ1-5 | TRBD1 | TRBV18 | CASSATGTPEHF | TGTGCCAGCTCGGCGACAGGGACACCAGAGCATTTT
few | TRBJ2-3 | . | TRBV14 | CASSQSSATQYF | TGTGCCAGCAGCCAAAGCAGTGCTACGCAGTATTTT
. | TRBJ2-7 | . | TRBV5-4 | CASSLSLDSYEQYF | TGTGCCAGCAGCTTGAGCCTAGACAGCTACGAGCAGTACTTC
. | TRBJ2-7 | TRBD1 | TRBV7-2 | CASSPGQGSFYEQYF | TGTGCCAGCAGCCCTGGACAGGGGTCCTTCTACGAGCAGTACTTC
. | TRBJ1-1 | TRBD1 | TRBV6-5 | CASSPDLTGRAFF | TGTGCCAGCAGCCCCGATCTGACAGGGAGAGCTTTCTTT
. | TRBJ2-1 | . | TRBV6-1 | CASRARGGTYNEQFF | TGTGCCAGCAGGGCCCGGGGTGGCACCTACAATGAGCAGTTCTTC
. | TRBJ1-2 | . | TRBV11-2 | CASSLRDGVGGYTF | TGTGCCAGCAGCCTCCGGGACGGCGTCGGTGGCTACACCTTC
. | TRBJ2-1 | TRBD2 | TRBV28 | CASSVTSAPTLEQFF | TGTGCCAGCAGTGTAACTAGCGCCCCCACTCTTGAGCAGTTCTTC
. | TRBJ1-5 | . | TRBV2 | CASSDNRLMAEHF | TGTGCCAGCAGTGATAACAGGCTTATGGCCGAGCATTTT
. | TRBJ2-7 | TRBD1 | TRBV7-9 | CASSPPGQPYEQYF | TGTGCCAGCAGCCCCCCGGGACAGCCCTACGAGCAGTACTTC
once | TRBJ2-3 | . | TRBV9 | CASNRQARTDTQYF | TGTGCCAGCAACCGACAAGCTCGCACAGATACGCAGTATTTT
. | TRBJ1-1 | TRBD1 | TRBV4-1 | CASSPLGGPSNTEAFF | TGCGCCAGCAGCCCGTTAGGGGGCCCCTCGAACACTGAAGCTTTCTTT
. | TRBJ1-4 | . | TRBV30 | CAPFRLVATNEKLFF | TGTGCCCCGTTCCGCCTGGTTGCAACTAATGAAAAACTGTTTTTT
. | TRBJ1-1 | . | TRBV10-3 | CAIGTNTEAFF | TGTGCCATCGGGACCAACACTGAAGCTTTCTTT
. | TRBJ2-7 | TRBD1 | TRBV7-7 | CARTGGPPYFYEQYF | TGTGCCAGAACAGGGGGCCCTCCCTACTTCTACGAGCAGTACTTC
. | TRBJ2-2 | . | TRBV5-5 | CASSLSDSGELFF | TGTGCCAGCAGCTTGAGTGACTCCGGGGAGCTGTTTTTT
. | TRBJ2-7 | . | TRBV4-2 | CASSQDQGGTYEQYF | TGTGCCAGCAGCCAAGACCAGGGGGGAACCTACGAGCAGTACTTC
. | TRBJ1-1 | . | TRBV5-1 | CASSLAGGGNTEAFF | TGCGCCAGCAGCTTGGCCGGTGGAGGGAACACTGAAGCTTTCTTT
. | TRBJ2-7 | TRBD2 | TRBV7-2 | CASSLTSGVYEQYF | TGTGCCAGCAGCCTAACTAGCGGAGTGTACGAGCAGTACTTC
once | TRBJ2-7 | TRBD1 | TRBV11-3 | CASARQGSYEQYF | TGTGCCAGCGCACGACAGGGGTCCTACGAGCAGTACTTC
. | TRBJ1-5 | . | TRBV7-8 | CASSLSLIRGRQPQHF | TGTGCCAGCAGCTTAAGCCTAATAAGGGGCCGGCAGCCCCAGCATTTT
. | TRBJ2-7 | . | TRBV5-1 | CASSLGQKTDEQYF | TGCGCCAGCAGCTTGGGACAGAAAACTGACGAGCAGTACTTC
. | TRBJ2-7 | . | TRBV6-8 | CASSENYEQYF | TGTGCCAGCAGTGAGAACTACGAGCAGTACTTC
. | TRBJ2-1 | TRBD2 | TRBV5-1 | CASSFAGGPFDEQFF | TGCGCCAGCAGCTTTGCGGGAGGGCCTTTCGATGAGCAGTTCTTC
. | TRBJ2-2 | . | TRBV5-1 | CASTGDTGELFF | TGCGCCAGCACAGGAGACACCGGGGAGCTGTTTTTT
. | TRBJ2-1 | . | TRBV4-1 | CASSHARDLYNEQFF | TGCGCCAGCAGCCACGCACGGGACTTATACAATGAGCAGTTCTTC
few | TRBJ2-2 | TRBD2 | TRBV5-1 | CASSTSGRAGTGELFF | TGCGCCAGCTCGACTAGCGGGAGGGCGGGCACCGGGGAGCTGTTTTTT
. | TRBJ2-5 | . | TRBV20-1 | CSATLPPQYF | TGCAGTGCCACCCTCCCCCCCCAGTACTTC
. | TRBJ2-4 | TRBD2 | TRBV10-3 | CASSSGGGGNIQYF | TGTGCCTCTTCTTCGGGAGGCGGTGGAAACATTCAGTACTTC
. | TRBJ2-2 | TRBD2 | TRBV7-9 | CASSPPSASGRTGELFF | TGTGCCAGCAGCCCTCCCTCGGCTAGCGGGAGGACCGGGGAGCTGTTTTTT
. | TRBJ2-1 | . | TRBV2 | CASLPLLSGNEQFF | TGTGCCAGCCTACCCCTCTTGTCAGGGAATGAGCAGTTCTTC
. | TRBJ1-2 | . | TRBV16 | CASSQSWTDYGYTF | TGTGCCAGCAGCCAAAGTTGGACAGACTATGGCTACACCTTC
. | TRBJ1-1 | TRBD1 | TRBV12-5 | CASGFRTGGSSTEAFF | TGTGCTAGTGGTTTTCGGACAGGGGGCTCGAGCACTGAAGCTTTCTTT
. | TRBJ2-3 | TRBD2 | TRBV4-3 | CASRQTSGPRDTQYF | TGCGCCAGCAGGCAAACTAGCGGGCCTCGAGATACGCAGTATTTT